Presented here are 15 T cell receptor beta chains from one specimen sequenced in a study of T cells in Graves' hyperthyroidism and ophthalmopathy (dated 2019 in TCRdb). To prepare the library, multiplex PCR was applied. Reads for this sample came from an Illumina HiSeq 2000. TCR beta CDR3 regions were amplified from RNA transcripts. For the first round of RT-PCR on the TCR CDR3, the HTBI primer set was used together with the Qiagen OneStep RT-PCR kit. TCRdb cleaned the public reads at Q25 with fastp, built clones with MiXCR and kept in-frame beta chains. Rows are combined by CDR3 protein, so each entry shows the most common genes and DNA. Present in this sample are 500,000 to 800,000 distinct CDR3 sequences, over 40% of which were seen just once. About 7.7% of the sample is taken by the ten largest. Sequencing was performed on peripheral blood or thyroid tissue (not recorded which). The receptors come from an adult man with Graves' disease, either hyperthyroidism or ophthalmopathy (not recorded which).

The sample holds a few counts of this clonotype. The chain is built from TRBV20-1 and TRBJ1-2; 7 nucleotides line up with TRBD1. The CDR3 covers 15 residues. Germline CDR1 DFQATT, CDR2 SNEGSKA (reference sequence). V lost 6 bases, J lost 4 bases, and 14 bases stayed unmatched. CDR3: CSAFGQASSSYGYTF. The CDR3, as DNA: TGCAGTGCCTTCGGACAGGCGAGTAGTAGCTATGGCTACACCTTC.

J is TRBJ1-2 and V is TRBV19; 9 nucleotides line up with TRBD1. V lost 7 bases, J lost 2 bases, and 5 bases stayed unmatched. CDR1 is LNHDA, CDR2 SQIVND, per germline (reference sequence). The CDR3 length is 14 residues. CDR3 region: CASTRTGENYGYTF. Here the CDR3 DNA reads TGTGCCAGTACCCGGACAGGGGAAAACTATGGCTACACCTTC. Full variable domain (rest looked up from reference TRBV19 and TRBJ1-2): DGGITQSPKYLFRKEGQNVTLSCEQNLNHDAMYWYRQDPGQGLRLIYYSQIVNDFQKGDIAEGYSVSREKKESFPLTVTSAQKNPTAFYLCASTRTGENYGYTFGSGTRLTVV.

The table lists this clonotype with many counts. The gene calls are TRBV2 and TRBJ1-6, with D hard to call. V shed 0 bases and J shed 10 bases, with 4 bases lying between them. CDR1 and CDR2 from the germline V gene are SNHLY and FYNNEI. The length of the CDR3 is 12 residues. DNA for the CDR3: TGTGCCAGCAGTGAAGCCTCGTCACCCCTCCACTTT. Translated: CASSEASSPLHF.

The V and J genes are TRBV20-1 and TRBJ1-1; no clear D gene. Trimming took off 6 bases at V and 1 base at J, with 12 bases between the two ends. The CDR3 totals 13 residues. Germline CDR1 DFQATT, CDR2 SNEGSKA (reference sequence). The CDR3 DNA reads as TGCAGTGCACCTGACATCCCGAACACTGAAGCTTTCTTT. Translated: CSAPDIPNTEAFF.

The chain joins TRBV11-2 to TRBJ1-5; D is uncertain. From germline, CDR1 is SGHAT and CDR2 FQNNGV. The V gene lost 0 bases and the J gene lost 4 bases, with 16 bases spanning the gap. CDR3 length equals 17 residues. The CDR3 nucleotides are TGTGCCAGCAGCTTAGAAGGTCGGCAGGACCCTAATCAGCCCCAGCATTTT. Encoded protein: CASSLEGRQDPNQPQHF.

This chain uses TRBV7-9 with TRBJ2-7, with 9 nucleotides matching TRBD2. The germline V gene encodes CDR1 SEHNR and CDR2 FQNEAQ (reference sequence). V lost 6 bases to trimming and J lost 2 bases; unmatched junction nucleotides: 8. The CDR3 extends over 15 amino acids. The CDR3 region has the DNA TGTGCCAGCAGTTCGCCGGGACTAGCCCCCTACGAGCAGTACTTC. This gives the protein CASSSPGLAPYEQYF.

This rearrangement joins TRBV6-5 to TRBJ1-2; D unresolved. V lost 6 bases to trimming and J lost 10 bases, with 21 bases between them. The CDR3 consists of 14 residues. Germline values: CDR1 MNHEY, CDR2 SVGAGI. The CDR3, as DNA: TGTGCCAGCAGCCCTAGGACCAGGTACGGGGTCTACACCTTC. It yields the protein CASSPRTRYGVYTF.

The chain carries TRBV5-1 and TRBJ1-2; D might be TRBD1 (5 bases). Trimming stripped 5 bases from V and 7 bases from J, with 15 bases between. This CDR3 is 13 amino acids long. Germline V CDR1 and CDR2: SGHRS, YFSETQ. CDR3 residues: CASRPDPGGGYTF. CDR3 nucleotide sequence: TGCGCCAGCAGACCAGACCCGGGGGGTGGCTACACCTTC.

The CDR3 region has the DNA TGTGCCATCAGTGCGACGGGACAGGGGGCTGGATCACCCCTCCACTTT. This translates into CAISATGQGAGSPLHF. V gene TRBV10-3 combines with J gene TRBJ1-6; the match to TRBD1 covers 12 bases. In germline, CDR1 is ENHRY, CDR2 SYGVKD. CDR3 size: 16 residues. V shed 4 bases, J shed 10 bases, and the junction held 8 bases outside the gene matches.

This clonotype was observed many times. The chain is built from TRBV5-4 and TRBJ1-3, with D possibly TRBD1 on 5 matching bases. The CDR3 sequence is 15 residues long. Trimming took 0 bases from V and 2 from J, leaving 9 bases between them. Germline loops: CDR1 SGHNT, CDR2 YYREEE (reference sequence). The CDR3 region has the DNA TGTGCCAGCAGCTTGGCAGGGAAAGCTGGAAACACCATATATTTT. Its protein is CASSLAGKAGNTIYF. Supplemented by reference TRBV5-4 and TRBJ1-3, the full variable domain reads ETGVTQSPTHLIKTRGQQVTLRCSSQSGHNTVSWYQQALGQGPQFIFQYYREEENGRGNFPPRFSGLQFPNYSSELNVNALELDDSALYLCASSLAGKAGNTIYFGEGSWLTVV.

Only a few counts were recorded for this clonotype. The chain links TRBV19 to TRBJ1-5; D not certain. The germline V gene encodes CDR1 LNHDA and CDR2 SQIVND (reference sequence). The V gene lost 3 bases and the J gene lost 5 bases, with 8 bases spanning the gap. The CDR3 is 13 residues long. This chain's CDR3 is CASSMSGDQPQHF. The CDR3 bases are TGTGCCAGTAGTATGAGTGGGGATCAGCCCCAGCATTTT.

There are many counts of this clonotype. The chain joins TRBV7-9 to TRBJ2-7, with 7 bases that match TRBD1. This CDR3 spans 14 amino acids. The V and J ends lost 4 bases and 4 bases, in that order; junction bases with no gene match: 7. CDR1 is SEHNR, CDR2 FQNEAQ, per germline (reference sequence). DNA of the CDR3: TGTGCCAGCAGCTACCGACAGGGTACATACGAGCAGTACTTC. Translating gives CASSYRQGTYEQYF.

This clonotype has at least ten counts. The gene calls are TRBV14 and TRBJ1-2, with unresolved D. Trimming pared 4 bases from V and 4 bases from J, leaving 10 bases between. The CDR3 consists of 13 residues. Germline V gene sequence: CDR1 SGHDN, CDR2 FVKESK. Here the CDR3 reads CASSPLVRYGYTF. The CDR3 nucleotides read TGTGCCAGCAGCCCCTTGGTTCGCTATGGCTACACCTTC.

V and J are TRBV12-3 or TRBV12-4 and TRBJ1-4; 7 bases fit TRBD1. J was trimmed by 5 bases and V by 6 bases; bases with no gene match: 6. The CDR3 has 14 amino acids. The CDR3 protein is CASSSTGTNEKLFF. CDR3 bases: TGTGCCAGCAGCTCGACAGGGACGAATGAAAAACTGTTTTTT.

On this clonotype itself: A much larger clone sits a single nucleotide away, making a read error possible. V gene TRBV12-3 or TRBV12-4 combines with J gene TRBJ1-2; TRBD1 might be the D (5 bases). The V end lost 5 bases, the J end lost 6 bases, and 22 bases lay between the germline ends. This CDR3 region has 16 residues. CDR3 DNA sequence: TGTGCCAGCAGTCCATCGCTAGGGGCCGTGACAGATGGCTACACCTTC. Translating gives CASSPSLGAVTDGYTF.